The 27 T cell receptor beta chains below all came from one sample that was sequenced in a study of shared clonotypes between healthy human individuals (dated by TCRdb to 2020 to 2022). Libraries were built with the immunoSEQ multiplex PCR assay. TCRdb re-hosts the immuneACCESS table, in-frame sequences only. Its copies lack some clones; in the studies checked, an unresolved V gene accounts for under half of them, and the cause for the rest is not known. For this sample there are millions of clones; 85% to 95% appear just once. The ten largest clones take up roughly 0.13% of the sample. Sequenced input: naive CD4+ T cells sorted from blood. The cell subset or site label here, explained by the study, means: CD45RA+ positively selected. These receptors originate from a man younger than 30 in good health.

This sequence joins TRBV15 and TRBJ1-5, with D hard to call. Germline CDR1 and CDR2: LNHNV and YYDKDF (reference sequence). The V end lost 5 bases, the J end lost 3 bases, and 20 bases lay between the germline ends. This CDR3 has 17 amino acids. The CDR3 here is CATSRNPPGFDNQPQHF. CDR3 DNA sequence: TGTGCCACCAGCCGCAACCCGCCCGGTTTTGACAATCAGCCCCAGCATTTT.

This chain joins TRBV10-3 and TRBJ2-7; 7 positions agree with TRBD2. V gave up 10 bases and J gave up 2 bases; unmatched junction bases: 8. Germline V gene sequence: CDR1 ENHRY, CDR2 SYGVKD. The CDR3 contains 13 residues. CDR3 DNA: TGTGCCACCCTTCCCAGCGGGGCCTACGAGCAGTACTTC. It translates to CATLPSGAYEQYF.

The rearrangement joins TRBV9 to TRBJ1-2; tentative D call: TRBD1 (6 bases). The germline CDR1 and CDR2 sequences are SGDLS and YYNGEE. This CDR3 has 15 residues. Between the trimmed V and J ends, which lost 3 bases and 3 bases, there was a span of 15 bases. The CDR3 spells CASSASGDRDYGYTF. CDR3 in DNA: TGTGCCAGCAGCGCCTCAGGGGACCGGGACTATGGCTACACCTTC.

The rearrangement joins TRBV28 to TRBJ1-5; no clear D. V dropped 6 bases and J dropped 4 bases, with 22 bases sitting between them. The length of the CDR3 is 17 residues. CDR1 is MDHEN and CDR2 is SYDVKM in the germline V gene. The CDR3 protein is CASSRLGMNTLNQPQHF. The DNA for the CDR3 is TGTGCCAGCAGCCGCTTGGGTATGAATACCTTAAATCAGCCCCAGCATTTT.

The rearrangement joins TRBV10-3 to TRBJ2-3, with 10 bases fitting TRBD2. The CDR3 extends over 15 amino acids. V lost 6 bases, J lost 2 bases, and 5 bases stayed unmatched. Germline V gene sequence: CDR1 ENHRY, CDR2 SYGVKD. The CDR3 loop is CAISRAGGTTDTQYF. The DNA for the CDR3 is TGTGCCATCAGCCGAGCGGGGGGGACCACAGATACGCAGTATTTT.

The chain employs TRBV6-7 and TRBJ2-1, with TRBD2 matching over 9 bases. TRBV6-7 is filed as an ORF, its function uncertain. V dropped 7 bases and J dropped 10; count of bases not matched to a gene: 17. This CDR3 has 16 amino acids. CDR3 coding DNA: TGTGCCAGCACCCTACAACGTAGCGGGGGAGATCAAGAGCAGTTCTTC. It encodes CASTLQRSGGDQEQFF.

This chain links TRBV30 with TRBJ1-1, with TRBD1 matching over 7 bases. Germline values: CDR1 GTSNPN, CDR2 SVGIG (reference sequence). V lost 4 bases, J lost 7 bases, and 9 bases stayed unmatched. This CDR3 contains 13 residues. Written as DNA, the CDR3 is TGTGCCTGGAAAGCGACAGGGCAGGGTGAAGCTTTCTTT. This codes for CAWKATGQGEAFF.

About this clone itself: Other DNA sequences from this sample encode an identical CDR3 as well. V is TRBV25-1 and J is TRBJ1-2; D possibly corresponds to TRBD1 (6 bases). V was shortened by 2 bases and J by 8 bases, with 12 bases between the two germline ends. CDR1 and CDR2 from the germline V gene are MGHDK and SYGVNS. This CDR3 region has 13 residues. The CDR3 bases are TGTGCCAGCAGTGAACTGGGGGCCGGGGGCTACACCTTC. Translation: CASSELGAGGYTF.

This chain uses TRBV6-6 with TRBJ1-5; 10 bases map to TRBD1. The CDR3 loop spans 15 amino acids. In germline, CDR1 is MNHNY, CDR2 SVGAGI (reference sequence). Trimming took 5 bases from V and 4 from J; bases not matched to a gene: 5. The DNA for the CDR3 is TGTGCCAGCAGTCACGGACAGGGGGAAAATCAGCCCCAGCATTTT. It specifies CASSHGQGENQPQHF.

In DNA, the CDR3 is TGCGCCAGCAGGAGGACTAGCGGGAGACAAGAGACCCAGTACTTC. It is translated as CASRRTSGRQETQYF. This chain uses TRBV5-1 with TRBJ2-5; TRBD2 agrees at 13 bases. The CDR3 loop spans 15 amino acids. J was trimmed by 2 bases and V by 5 bases; bases with no gene match: 3. Germline V gene data show CDR1 as SGHRS and CDR2 as YFSETQ.

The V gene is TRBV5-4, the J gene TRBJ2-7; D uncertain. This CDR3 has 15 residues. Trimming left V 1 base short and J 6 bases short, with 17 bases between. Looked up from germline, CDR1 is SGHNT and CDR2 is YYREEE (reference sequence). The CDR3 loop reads CASSLRLGLDSEQYF. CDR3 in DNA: TGTGCCAGCAGCTTGCGGTTAGGGTTGGATTCCGAGCAGTACTTC.

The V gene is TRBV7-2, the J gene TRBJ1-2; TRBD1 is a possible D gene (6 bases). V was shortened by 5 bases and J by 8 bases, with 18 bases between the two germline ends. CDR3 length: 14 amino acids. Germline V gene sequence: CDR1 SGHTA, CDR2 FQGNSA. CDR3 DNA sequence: TGTGCCAGCAGCCAAAACAGGGACCGGGGAGGCTACACCTTC. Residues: CASSQNRDRGGYTF. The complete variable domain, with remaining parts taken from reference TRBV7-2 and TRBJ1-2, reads GAGVSQSPSNKVTEKGKDVELRCDPISGHTALYWYRQSLGQGLEFLIYFQGNSAPDKSGLPSDRFSAERTGGSVSTLTIQRTQQEDSAVYLCASSQNRDRGGYTFGSGTRLTVV.

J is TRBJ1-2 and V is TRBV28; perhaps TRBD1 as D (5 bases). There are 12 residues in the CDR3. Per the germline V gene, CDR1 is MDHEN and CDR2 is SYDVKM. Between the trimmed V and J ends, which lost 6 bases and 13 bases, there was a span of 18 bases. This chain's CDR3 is CASSPISGTGTF. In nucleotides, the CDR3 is TGTGCCAGCAGCCCAATCAGTGGGACGGGCACCTTC.

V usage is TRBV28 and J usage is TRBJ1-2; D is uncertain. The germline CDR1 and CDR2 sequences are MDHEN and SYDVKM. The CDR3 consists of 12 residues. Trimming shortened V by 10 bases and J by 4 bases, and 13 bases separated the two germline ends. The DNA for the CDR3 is TGTGCCACAGCGTTGTTATCCTATGGCTACACCTTC. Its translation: CATALLSYGYTF.

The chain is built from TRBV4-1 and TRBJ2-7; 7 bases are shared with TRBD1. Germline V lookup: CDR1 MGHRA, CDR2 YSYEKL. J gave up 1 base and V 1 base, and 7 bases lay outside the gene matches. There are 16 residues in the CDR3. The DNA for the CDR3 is TGCGCCAGCAGCCAAGGGATAGGGACAGTTTCCTACGAGCAGTACTTC. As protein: CASSQGIGTVSYEQYF.

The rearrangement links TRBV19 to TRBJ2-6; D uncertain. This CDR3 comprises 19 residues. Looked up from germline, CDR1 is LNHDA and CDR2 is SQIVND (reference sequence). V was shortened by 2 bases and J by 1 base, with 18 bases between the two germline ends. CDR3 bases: TGTGCCAGTAGTATAAGTCGCGGCAGGTTCCAATCTGGGGCCAACGTCCTGACTTTC. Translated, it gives CASSISRGRFQSGANVLTF.

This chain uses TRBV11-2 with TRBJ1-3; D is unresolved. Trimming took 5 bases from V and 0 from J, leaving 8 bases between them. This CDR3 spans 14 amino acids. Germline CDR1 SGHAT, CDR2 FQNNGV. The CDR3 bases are TGTGCCAGCAGCCGAATATCCTCTGGAAACACCATATATTTT. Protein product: CASSRISSGNTIYF. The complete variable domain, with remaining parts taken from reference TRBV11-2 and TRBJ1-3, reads EAGVAQSPRYKIIEKRQSVAFWCNPISGHATLYWYQQILGQGPKLLIQFQNNGVVDDSQLPKDRFSAERLKGVDSTLKIQPAKLEDSAVYLCASSRISSGNTIYFGEGSWLTVV.

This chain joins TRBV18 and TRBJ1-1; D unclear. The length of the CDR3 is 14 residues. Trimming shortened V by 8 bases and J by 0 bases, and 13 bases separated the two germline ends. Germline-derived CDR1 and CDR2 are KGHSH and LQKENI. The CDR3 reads CASTGPIMNTEAFF. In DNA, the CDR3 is TGTGCCAGCACCGGACCGATTATGAACACTGAAGCTTTCTTT.

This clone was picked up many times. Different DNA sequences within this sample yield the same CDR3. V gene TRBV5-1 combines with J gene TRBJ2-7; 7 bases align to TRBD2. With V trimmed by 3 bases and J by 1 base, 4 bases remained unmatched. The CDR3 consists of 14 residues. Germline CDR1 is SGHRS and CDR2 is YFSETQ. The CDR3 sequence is CASSSSGGSYEQYF. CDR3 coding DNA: TGCGCCAGCAGCTCCTCCGGGGGGTCCTACGAGCAGTACTTC.

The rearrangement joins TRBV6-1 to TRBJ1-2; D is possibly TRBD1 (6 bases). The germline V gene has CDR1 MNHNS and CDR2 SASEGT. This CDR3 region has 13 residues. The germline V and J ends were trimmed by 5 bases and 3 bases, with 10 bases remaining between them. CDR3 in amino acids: CASSSGQDYGYTF. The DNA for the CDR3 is TGTGCCAGCAGTTCGGGACAAGACTATGGCTACACCTTC.

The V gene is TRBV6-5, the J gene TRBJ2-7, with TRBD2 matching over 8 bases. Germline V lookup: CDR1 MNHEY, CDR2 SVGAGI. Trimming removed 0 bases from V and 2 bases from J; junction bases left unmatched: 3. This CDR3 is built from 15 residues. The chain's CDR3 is CASSYSGGGTYEQYF. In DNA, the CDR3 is TGTGCCAGCAGTTACTCGGGCGGGGGGACCTACGAGCAGTACTTC.

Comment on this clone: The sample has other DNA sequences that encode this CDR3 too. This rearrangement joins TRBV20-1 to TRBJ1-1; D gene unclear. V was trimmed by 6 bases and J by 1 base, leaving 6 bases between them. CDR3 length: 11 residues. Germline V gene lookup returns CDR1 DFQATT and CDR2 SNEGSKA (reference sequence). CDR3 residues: CSARENTEAFF. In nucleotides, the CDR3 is TGCAGTGCCCGAGAGAACACTGAAGCTTTCTTT.

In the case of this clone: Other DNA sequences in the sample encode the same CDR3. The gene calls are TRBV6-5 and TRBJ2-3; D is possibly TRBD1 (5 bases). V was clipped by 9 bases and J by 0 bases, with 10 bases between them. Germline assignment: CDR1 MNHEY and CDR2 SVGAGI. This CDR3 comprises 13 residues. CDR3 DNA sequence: TGTGCCAGTAGGACACCTAGCACAGATACGCAGTATTTT. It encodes CASRTPSTDTQYF.

The CDR3 DNA reads as TGTGCCAGCAGCTTAGGACTTCGGTACACAGATACGCAGTATTTT. It codes for CASSLGLRYTDTQYF. This chain links TRBV7-9 with TRBJ2-3; D gene uncertain. The CDR3 consists of 15 residues. V dropped 1 base and J dropped 2 bases, with 10 bases sitting between them. Germline values: CDR1 SEHNR, CDR2 FQNEAQ (reference sequence).

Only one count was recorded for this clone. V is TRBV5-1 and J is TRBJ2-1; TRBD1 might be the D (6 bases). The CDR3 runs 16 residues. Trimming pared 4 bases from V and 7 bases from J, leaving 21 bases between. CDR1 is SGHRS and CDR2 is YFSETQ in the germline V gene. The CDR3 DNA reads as TGCGCCAGCAGCAGGCATTTAAACAGGGAGATGAATGAGCAGTTCTTC. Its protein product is CASSRHLNREMNEQFF.

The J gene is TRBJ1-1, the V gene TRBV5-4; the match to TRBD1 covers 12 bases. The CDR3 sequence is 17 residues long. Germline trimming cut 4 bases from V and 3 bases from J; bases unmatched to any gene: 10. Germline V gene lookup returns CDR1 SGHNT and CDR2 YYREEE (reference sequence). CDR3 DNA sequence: TGTGCCAGCAGCCCGACCGGGACAGGGGGCATATACACTGAAGCTTTCTTT. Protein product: CASSPTGTGGIYTEAFF.

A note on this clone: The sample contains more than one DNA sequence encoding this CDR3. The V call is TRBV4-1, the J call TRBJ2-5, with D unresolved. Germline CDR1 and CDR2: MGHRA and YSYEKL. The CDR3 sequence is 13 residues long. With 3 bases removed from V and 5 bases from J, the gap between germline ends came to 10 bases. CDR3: CASSQTLGETQYF. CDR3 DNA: TGCGCCAGCAGCCAGACCTTAGGGGAGACCCAGTACTTC.